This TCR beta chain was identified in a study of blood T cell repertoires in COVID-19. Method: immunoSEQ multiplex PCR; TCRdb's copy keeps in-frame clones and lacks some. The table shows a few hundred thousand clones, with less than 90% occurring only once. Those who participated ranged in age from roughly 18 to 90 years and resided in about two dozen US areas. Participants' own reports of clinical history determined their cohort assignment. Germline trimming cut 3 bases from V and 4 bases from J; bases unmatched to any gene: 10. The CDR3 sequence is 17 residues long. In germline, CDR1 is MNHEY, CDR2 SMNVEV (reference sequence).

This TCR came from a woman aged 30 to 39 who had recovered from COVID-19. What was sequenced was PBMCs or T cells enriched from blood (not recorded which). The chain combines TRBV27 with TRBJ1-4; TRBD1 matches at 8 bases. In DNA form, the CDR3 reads TGTGCCAGCAGTTTGGGCCAGGGGGCGCGGTATAATGAAAAACTGTTTTTT. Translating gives CASSLGQGARYNEKLFF. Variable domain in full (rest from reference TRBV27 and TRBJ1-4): EAQVTQNPRYLITVTGKKLTVTCSQNMNHEYMSWYRQDPGLGLRQIYYSMNVEVTDKGDVPEGYKVSRKEKRNFPLILESPSPNQTSLYFCASSLGQGARYNEKLFFGSGTQLSVL.